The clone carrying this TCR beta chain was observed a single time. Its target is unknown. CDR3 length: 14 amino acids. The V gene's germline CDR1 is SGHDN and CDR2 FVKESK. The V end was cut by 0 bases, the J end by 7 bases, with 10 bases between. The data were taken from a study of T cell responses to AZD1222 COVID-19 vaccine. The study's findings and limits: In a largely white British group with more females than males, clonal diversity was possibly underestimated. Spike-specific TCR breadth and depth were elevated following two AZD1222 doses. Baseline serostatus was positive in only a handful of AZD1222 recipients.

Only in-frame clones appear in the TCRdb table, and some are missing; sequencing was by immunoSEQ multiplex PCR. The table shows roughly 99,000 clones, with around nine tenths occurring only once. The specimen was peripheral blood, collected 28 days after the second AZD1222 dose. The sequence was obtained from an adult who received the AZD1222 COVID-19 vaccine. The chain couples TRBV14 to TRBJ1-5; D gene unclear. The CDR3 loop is CASSQEGSGQPQHF. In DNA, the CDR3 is TGTGCCAGCAGCCAAGAGGGCAGCGGACAGCCCCAGCATTTT. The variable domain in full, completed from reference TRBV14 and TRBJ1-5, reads EAGVTQFPSHSVIEKGQTVTLRCDPISGHDNLYWYRRVMGKEIKFLLHFVKESKQDESGMPNNRFLAERTGGTYSTLKVQPAELEDSGVYFCASSQEGSGQPQHFGDGTRLSIL.